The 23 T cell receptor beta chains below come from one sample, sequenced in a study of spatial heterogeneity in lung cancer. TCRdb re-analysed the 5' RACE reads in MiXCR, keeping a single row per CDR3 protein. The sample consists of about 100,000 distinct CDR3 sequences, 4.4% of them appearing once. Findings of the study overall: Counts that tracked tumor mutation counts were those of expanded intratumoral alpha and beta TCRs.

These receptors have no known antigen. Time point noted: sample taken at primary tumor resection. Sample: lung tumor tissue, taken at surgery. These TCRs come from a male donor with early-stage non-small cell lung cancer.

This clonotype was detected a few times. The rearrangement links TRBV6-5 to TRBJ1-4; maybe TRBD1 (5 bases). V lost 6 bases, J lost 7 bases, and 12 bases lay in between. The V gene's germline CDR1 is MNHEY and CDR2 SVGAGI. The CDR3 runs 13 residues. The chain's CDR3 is CASRKQETEKLFF. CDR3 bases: TGTGCCAGCAGAAAACAGGAGACTGAAAAACTGTTTTTT.

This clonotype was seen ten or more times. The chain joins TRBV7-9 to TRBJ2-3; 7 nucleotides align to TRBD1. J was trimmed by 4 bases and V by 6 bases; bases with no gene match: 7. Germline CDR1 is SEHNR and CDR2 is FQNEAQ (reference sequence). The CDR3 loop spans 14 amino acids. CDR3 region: CASRLNRGSDTQYF. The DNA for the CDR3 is TGTGCCAGCAGACTGAACAGGGGCTCAGATACGCAGTATTTT.

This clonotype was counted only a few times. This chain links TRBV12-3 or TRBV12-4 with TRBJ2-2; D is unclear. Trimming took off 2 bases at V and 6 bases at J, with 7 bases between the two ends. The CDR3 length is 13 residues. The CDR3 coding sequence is TGTGCCAGCAGTTTATCGGAGTCCGGGGAGCTGTTTTTT. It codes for CASSLSESGELFF.

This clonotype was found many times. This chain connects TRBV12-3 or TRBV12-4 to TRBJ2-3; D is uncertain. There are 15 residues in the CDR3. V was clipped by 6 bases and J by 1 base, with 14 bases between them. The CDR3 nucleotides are TGTGCCAGCAGGGCAAGTGAGGCCGGCACAGATACGCAGTATTTT. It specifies CASRASEAGTDTQYF.

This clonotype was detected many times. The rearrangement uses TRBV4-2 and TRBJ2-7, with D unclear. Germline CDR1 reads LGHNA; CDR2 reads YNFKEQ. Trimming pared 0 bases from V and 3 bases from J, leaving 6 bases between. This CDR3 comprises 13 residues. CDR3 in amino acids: CASSQERDYEQYF. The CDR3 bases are TGTGCCAGCAGCCAAGAAAGGGACTACGAGCAGTACTTC.

The CDR3 sequence: CSASPPGGSNTQYF. The CDR3 DNA follows: TGCAGTGCCTCGCCCCCTGGCGGGAGCAATACGCAGTATTTT. The J gene is TRBJ2-3, the V gene TRBV20-1, with TRBD2 matching 7 bases. Per germline, CDR1 DFQATT and CDR2 SNEGSKA (reference sequence). This CDR3 is 14 amino acids long. V shed 6 bases, J shed 7 bases, and the junction held 13 bases outside the gene matches.

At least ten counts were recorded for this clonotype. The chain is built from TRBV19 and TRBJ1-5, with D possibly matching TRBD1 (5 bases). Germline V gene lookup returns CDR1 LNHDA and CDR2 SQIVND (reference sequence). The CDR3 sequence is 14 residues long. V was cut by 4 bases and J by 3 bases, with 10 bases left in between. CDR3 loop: CASSSQGSNQPQHF. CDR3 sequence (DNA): TGTGCCAGTAGTAGTCAGGGTTCCAATCAGCCCCAGCATTTT.

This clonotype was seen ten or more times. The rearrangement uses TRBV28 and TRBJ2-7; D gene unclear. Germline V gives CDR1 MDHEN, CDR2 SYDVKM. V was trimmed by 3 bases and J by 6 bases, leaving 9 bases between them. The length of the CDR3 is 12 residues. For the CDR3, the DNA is TGTGCCAGCAGTTTTGTCCAAGGCGAGCAGTACTTC. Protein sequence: CASSFVQGEQYF.

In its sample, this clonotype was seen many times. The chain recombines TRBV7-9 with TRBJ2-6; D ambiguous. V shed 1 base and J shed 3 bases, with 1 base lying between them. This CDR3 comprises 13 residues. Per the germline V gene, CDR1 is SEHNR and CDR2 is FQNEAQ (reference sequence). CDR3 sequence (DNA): TGTGCCAGCAGCTTAGTTGGGGCCAACGTCCTGACTTTC. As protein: CASSLVGANVLTF.

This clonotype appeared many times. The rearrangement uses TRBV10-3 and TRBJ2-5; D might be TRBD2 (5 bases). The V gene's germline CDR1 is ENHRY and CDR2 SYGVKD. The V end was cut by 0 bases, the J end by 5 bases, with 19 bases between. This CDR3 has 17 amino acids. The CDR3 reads CAISESISSSRSETQYF. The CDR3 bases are TGTGCCATCAGTGAGTCTATCTCTAGCAGTCGGTCGGAGACCCAGTACTTC.

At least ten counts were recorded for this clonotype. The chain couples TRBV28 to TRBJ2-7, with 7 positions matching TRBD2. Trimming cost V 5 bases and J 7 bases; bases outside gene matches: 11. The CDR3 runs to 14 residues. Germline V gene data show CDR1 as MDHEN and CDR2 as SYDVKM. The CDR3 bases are TGTGCCAGCAGTCTGTTGGCTAGCGGAAGGGAGCAGTACTTC. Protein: CASSLLASGREQYF.

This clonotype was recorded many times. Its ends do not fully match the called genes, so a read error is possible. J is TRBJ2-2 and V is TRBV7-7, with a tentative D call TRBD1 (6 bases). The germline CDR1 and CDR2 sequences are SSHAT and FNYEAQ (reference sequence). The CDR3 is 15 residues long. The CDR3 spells CASSSSGVGSGELFF. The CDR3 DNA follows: TGTGCTAGCAGCTCCTCAGGGGTTGGGAGCGGGGAGCTGTTTTTT.

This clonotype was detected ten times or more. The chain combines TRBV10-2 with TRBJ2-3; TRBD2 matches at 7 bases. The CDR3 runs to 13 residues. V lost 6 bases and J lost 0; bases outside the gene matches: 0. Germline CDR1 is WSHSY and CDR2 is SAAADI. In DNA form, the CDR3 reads TGCGCCAGCAGAGCGGGAAGCACAGATACGCAGTATTTT. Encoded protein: CASRAGSTDTQYF.

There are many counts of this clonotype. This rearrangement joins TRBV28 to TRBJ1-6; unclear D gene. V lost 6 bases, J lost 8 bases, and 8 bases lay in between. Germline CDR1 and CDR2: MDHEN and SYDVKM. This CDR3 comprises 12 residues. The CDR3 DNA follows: TGTGCCAGCAGCTCTATCGATTCACCCCTCCACTTT. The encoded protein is CASSSIDSPLHF.

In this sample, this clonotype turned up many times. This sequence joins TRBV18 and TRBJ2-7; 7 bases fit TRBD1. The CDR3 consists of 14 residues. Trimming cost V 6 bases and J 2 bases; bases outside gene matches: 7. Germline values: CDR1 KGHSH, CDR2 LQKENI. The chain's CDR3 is CASSQDRVPYEQYF. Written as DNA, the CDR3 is TGTGCCAGCTCGCAAGACAGGGTCCCCTACGAGCAGTACTTC.

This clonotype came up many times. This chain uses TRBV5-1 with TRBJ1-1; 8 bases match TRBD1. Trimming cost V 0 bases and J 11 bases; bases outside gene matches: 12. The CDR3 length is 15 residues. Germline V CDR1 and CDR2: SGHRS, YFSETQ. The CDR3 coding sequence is TGCGCCAGCAGCTTGGAGGCAGGGGGCTTATACAAGGCTTTCTTT. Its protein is CASSLEAGGLYKAFF.

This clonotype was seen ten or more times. CDR3 sequence (DNA): TGTGCCGGCCCGACAGGGGCCAACACTGAAGCTTTCTTT. As protein: CAGPTGANTEAFF. The chain links TRBV28 to TRBJ1-1; TRBD1 matches 8 bases. This CDR3 contains 13 residues. Trimming removed 11 bases from V and 2 bases from J; junction bases left unmatched: 7. Germline CDR1 MDHEN, CDR2 SYDVKM.

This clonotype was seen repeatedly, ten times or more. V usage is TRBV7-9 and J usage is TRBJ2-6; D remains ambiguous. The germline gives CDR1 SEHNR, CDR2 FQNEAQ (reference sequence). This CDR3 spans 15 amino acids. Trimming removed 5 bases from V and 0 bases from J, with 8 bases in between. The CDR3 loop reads CASSNTSSGANVLTF. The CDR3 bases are TGTGCCAGCAGCAACACTTCCTCTGGGGCCAACGTCCTGACTTTC.

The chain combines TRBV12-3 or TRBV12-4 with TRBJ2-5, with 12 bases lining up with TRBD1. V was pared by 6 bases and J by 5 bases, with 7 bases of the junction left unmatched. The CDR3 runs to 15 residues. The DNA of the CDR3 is TGTGCCAGCAGAATGGGACAGGGGGCGCGGGAGACCCAGTACTTC. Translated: CASRMGQGARETQYF.

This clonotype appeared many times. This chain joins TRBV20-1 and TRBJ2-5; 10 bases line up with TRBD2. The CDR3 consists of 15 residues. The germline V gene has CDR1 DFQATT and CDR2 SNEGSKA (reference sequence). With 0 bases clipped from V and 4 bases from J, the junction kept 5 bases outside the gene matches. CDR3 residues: CSARESGRVGETQYF. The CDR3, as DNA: TGCAGTGCTAGAGAAAGCGGGAGGGTGGGAGAGACCCAGTACTTC.

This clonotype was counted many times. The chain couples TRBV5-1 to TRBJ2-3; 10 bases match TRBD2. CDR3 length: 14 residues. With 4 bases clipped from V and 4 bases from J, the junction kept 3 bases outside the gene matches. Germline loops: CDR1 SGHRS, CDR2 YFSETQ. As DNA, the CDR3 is TGCGCCAGCAGCAGGGGGACTAGCGCAGATACGCAGTATTTT. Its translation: CASSRGTSADTQYF.

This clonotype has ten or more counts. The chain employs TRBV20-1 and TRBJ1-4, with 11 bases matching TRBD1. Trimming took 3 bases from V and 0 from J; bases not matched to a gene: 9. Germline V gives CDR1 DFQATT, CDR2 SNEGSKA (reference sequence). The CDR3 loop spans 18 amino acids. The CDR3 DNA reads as TGCAGTGCTAGGGGGACAGGGGGAATAGGAGCAACTAATGAAAAACTGTTTTTT. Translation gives CSARGTGGIGATNEKLFF.

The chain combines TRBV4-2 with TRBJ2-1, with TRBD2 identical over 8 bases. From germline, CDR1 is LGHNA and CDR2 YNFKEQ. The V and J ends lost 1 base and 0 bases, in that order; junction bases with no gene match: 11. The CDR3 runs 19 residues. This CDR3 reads CASSQVPAGDLSSYNEQFF. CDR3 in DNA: TGTGCCAGCAGCCAAGTCCCAGCGGGAGACCTAAGCTCCTACAATGAGCAGTTCTTC.